Below are 32 T cell receptor beta chains sequenced from a single sample in a study of CD8+CD57+ T cells in acquired aplastic anemia. Patients picked for sequencing had shown CD8+CD57+ cell expansion detected by flow cytometry. Researchers used genomic DNA as the template to profile TCR beta VDJ and CDR3. TCRdb processed the reads anew with MiXCR; each CDR3 protein has one entry. The table shows approximately 170,000 distinct CDR3 sequences, with 40% to 55% occurring only once. Sequencing was done on a sample of sorted CD4+, CD8+, or CD8+CD57+ T cells (not recorded which) from PBMCs. The receptors were gathered from a human donor with aplastic anemia.

The CDR3 nucleotides are TGTGCCAGCAGCTCAAGGACGGGTCAGCCCCAGCATTTT. Translated, it gives CASSSRTGQPQHF. The gene calls are TRBV7-2 and TRBJ1-5; D uncertain. Trimming pared 4 bases from V and 6 bases from J, leaving 10 bases between. Germline V CDR1 and CDR2: SGHTA, FQGNSA. The CDR3 loop spans 13 amino acids.

The V and J genes are TRBV20-1 and TRBJ2-1; 12 bases are shared with TRBD2. Trimming at V came to 4 bases and at J to 4 bases, leaving 2 bases not matched to a gene. The CDR3 is made up of 14 amino acids. Germline CDR1 and CDR2: DFQATT and SNEGSKA (reference sequence). CDR3 in DNA: TGCAGTGCTAACGGACTAGCGGGGTACAATGAGCAGTTCTTC. It specifies CSANGLAGYNEQFF.

The V and J genes are TRBV5-1 and TRBJ2-7, with 8 bases that match TRBD1. The V and J ends lost 4 bases and 3 bases, in that order; junction bases with no gene match: 6. Germline CDR1 is SGHRS and CDR2 is YFSETQ. The CDR3 spans 14 residues. For the CDR3, the DNA is TGCGCCAGCAGCGTCGGGACAGGAGTCTACGAGCAGTACTTC. Translating gives CASSVGTGVYEQYF.

The chain joins TRBV2 to TRBJ1-2; D call uncertain. V was cut by 6 bases and J by 8 bases, with 10 bases left in between. This CDR3 region has 11 residues. Germline assignment: CDR1 SNHLY and CDR2 FYNNEI. DNA of the CDR3: TGTGCCAGCAGCAATAGAGACGGCTACACCTTC. This encodes CASSNRDGYTF.

In nucleotides, the CDR3 is TGCGCCAGCAGCCAAGAACTAGCGAGCCCGAGCTCCTACAATGAGCAGTTCTTC. This encodes CASSQELASPSSYNEQFF. The chain carries TRBV4-1 and TRBJ2-1; 7 bases agree with TRBD2. Germline trimming cut 0 bases from V and 0 bases from J; bases unmatched to any gene: 8. Germline CDR1 MGHRA, CDR2 YSYEKL. The CDR3 length is 18 residues.

With respect to this clonotype: A much larger clone lies one base from this, so it may be a read error. The chain carries TRBV27 and TRBJ2-2; 9 bases agree with TRBD2. CDR1 and CDR2 from the germline V gene are MNHEY and SMNVEV (reference sequence). There are 16 residues in the CDR3. CDR3 amino acids: CASSAGRLREGGGLFF. CDR3 sequence (DNA): TGTGCCAGCAGTGCGGGGCGTCTGCGGGAGGGCGGGGGGCTGTTTTTT.

This clonotype was seen a handful of times. V is TRBV19 and J is TRBJ1-6; D might be TRBD1 (5 bases). The CDR3 runs 14 residues. Germline V gene lookup returns CDR1 LNHDA and CDR2 SQIVND (reference sequence). V lost 5 bases and J lost 10, with 15 bases in between. CDR3 sequence: CASSPRDRISPLHF. CDR3 coding DNA: TGTGCCAGTAGTCCCCGGGACCGCATATCACCCCTCCACTTT.

The V call is TRBV30, the J call TRBJ1-3; 7 bases fit TRBD1. Germline V gives CDR1 GTSNPN, CDR2 SVGIG (reference sequence). The trim removed 5 bases at V and 3 bases at J, leaving 7 bases unmatched. This CDR3 is built from 14 residues. The CDR3 reads CAWDQGGYGNTIYF. The CDR3 coding sequence is TGTGCCTGGGACCAGGGGGGGTATGGAAACACCATATATTTT.

This clonotype appeared many times. CDR3 region: CASSLTTIRSTEAFF. The CDR3 DNA is TGCGCCAGCAGCTTAACGACTATTCGGAGCACTGAAGCTTTCTTT. The chain combines TRBV5-1 with TRBJ1-1; D remains ambiguous. The germline V gene encodes CDR1 SGHRS and CDR2 YFSETQ. The CDR3 contains 15 residues. The V and J ends lost 2 bases and 4 bases respectively, with 15 bases between them.

Points on this clonotype: This may be a read error: a much more frequent sequence differs by one nucleotide. V is TRBV9 and J is TRBJ1-5, with 8 bases matching TRBD1. Trimming at V came to 4 bases and at J to 2 bases, leaving 11 bases not matched to a gene. The CDR3 has 17 residues. CDR1 is SGDLS and CDR2 is YYNGEE in the germline V gene. The CDR3 DNA sequence: TGTGCCAGCAGCTCCGGGGCAGGGGGCGATGGCAATCAGCCCCAGCATTTT. Protein: CASSSGAGGDGNQPQHF.

The table lists this clonotype with a few counts. The gene calls are TRBV19 and TRBJ1-2, with D possibly being TRBD1 (5 bases). Germline-derived CDR1 and CDR2 are LNHDA and SQIVND (reference sequence). The CDR3 sequence is 13 residues long. V dropped 8 bases and J dropped 8 bases, with 18 bases sitting between them. The CDR3 sequence is CASSRGNAIGYTF. The CDR3 bases are TGTGCCAGTTCGCGGGGGAATGCTATCGGCTACACCTTC.

The chain employs TRBV12-3 or TRBV12-4 and TRBJ2-7; 7 positions agree with TRBD1. The CDR3 sequence is 15 residues long. The V and J ends lost 5 bases and 5 bases, in that order; junction bases with no gene match: 12. The CDR3 nucleotides read TGTGCCAGCAGTACTGACAGGGCGATCGGCAACGAGCAGTACTTC. Protein: CASSTDRAIGNEQYF.

The rearrangement links TRBV7-6 to TRBJ2-7; the D is unclear. The CDR3 is 14 amino acids. The germline gives CDR1 SGHVS, CDR2 FNYEAQ. This chain's CDR3 is CANSPSSLSYEQYV. The CDR3 DNA reads TGTGCCAACAGCCCCTCCTCACTATCCTACGAGCAGTACGTC.

This chain links TRBV7-9 with TRBJ1-3; D unresolved. The CDR3 sequence is 12 residues long. The germline V and J ends were trimmed by 6 bases and 4 bases, with 7 bases remaining between them. Germline CDR1 reads SEHNR; CDR2 reads FQNEAQ (reference sequence). The CDR3 coding sequence is TGTGCCAGCAGTATAGGGGGAAACACCATATATTTT. Translated, it gives CASSIGGNTIYF.

Concerning this clonotype itself: The germline gene is not matched at one end of the junction; a read error may be the cause. This rearrangement joins TRBV7-6 to TRBJ2-5; a possible D gene is TRBD2 (5 bases). The CDR3 has 16 amino acids. Germline CDR1 and CDR2: SGHVS and FNYEAQ. This chain's CDR3 is CASSLASTVPQETQYF. CDR3 nucleotide sequence: TGTGCCAGCAGTTTAGCGTCGACCGTCCCCCAAGAGACCCAGTACTTC.

V gene TRBV15 combines with J gene TRBJ2-5; 16 bases match TRBD2. The CDR3 is made up of 20 amino acids. In germline, CDR1 is LNHNV, CDR2 YYDKDF (reference sequence). V was clipped by 1 base and J by 5 bases; unmatched bases: 13. In DNA form, the CDR3 reads TGTGCCACCAGCAGAGCTCGCGGGACTAGCGGGGGGGCGGATTCCGAGACCCAGTACTTC. Translation: CATSRARGTSGGADSETQYF.

This clonotype was counted at least ten times. The chain combines TRBV6-1 with TRBJ1-5; D not resolved. The CDR3 runs to 13 residues. CDR1 is MNHNS, CDR2 SASEGT, per germline. V lost 2 bases to trimming and J lost 5 bases, with 7 bases between them. The CDR3 sequence is CASSERWDQPQHF. The CDR3 coding sequence is TGTGCCAGCAGTGAAAGGTGGGATCAGCCCCAGCATTTT.

This clonotype was seen once. V is TRBV2 and J is TRBJ2-7; TRBD2 agrees at 7 bases. The V and J ends lost 7 bases and 7 bases, in that order; junction bases with no gene match: 4. The V gene's germline CDR1 is SNHLY and CDR2 FYNNEI. This CDR3 comprises 11 residues. CDR3: CASTGGQEQYF. CDR3 DNA: TGTGCCAGCACGGGGGGTCAGGAGCAGTACTTC.

The gene calls are TRBV7-8 and TRBJ1-2; D unresolved. In germline, CDR1 is SGHVS, CDR2 FQNEAQ. The germline V and J ends were trimmed by 5 bases and 4 bases, with 14 bases remaining between them. The CDR3 runs to 14 residues. The CDR3 nucleotides are TGTGCCAGCAGCCTGAGACGGGAATTCTATGGCTACACCTTC. Amino acids: CASSLRREFYGYTF. Full variable domain (rest looked up from reference TRBV7-8 and TRBJ1-2): GAGVSQSPRYKVAKRGQDVALRCDPISGHVSLFWYQQALGQGPEFLTYFQNEAQLDKSGLPSDRFFAERPEGSVSTLKIQRTQQEDSAVYLCASSLRREFYGYTFGSGTRLTVV.

The chain combines TRBV24-1 with TRBJ2-1, with D unclear. Trimming removed 4 bases at V and 8 bases at J, with 17 bases between. The CDR3 sequence is 15 residues long. The V gene's germline CDR1 is KGHDR and CDR2 SFDVKD. Written as DNA, the CDR3 is TGTGCCACCAGTGAGGGTTCAGCAAGAGTGGATGAGCAGTTCTTC. It yields the protein CATSEGSARVDEQFF.

V and J are TRBV19 and TRBJ1-1, with 8 bases identical to TRBD1. The trim removed 11 bases at V and 3 bases at J, leaving 8 bases unmatched. Germline CDR1 is LNHDA and CDR2 is SQIVND (reference sequence). The CDR3 is 13 amino acids. The CDR3 is CACQTGAYTEAFF. In nucleotides, the CDR3 is TGTGCCTGCCAGACAGGGGCGTACACTGAAGCTTTCTTT.

The table lists this clonotype with many counts. V gene TRBV2 combines with J gene TRBJ1-5, with no clear D. V was cut by 6 bases and J by 11 bases, with 17 bases left in between. The CDR3 loop spans 13 amino acids. Germline-derived CDR1 and CDR2 are SNHLY and FYNNEI. Written as DNA, the CDR3 is TGTGCCAGCAGGGAGTTAAGATCGGAGGCCCAGCATTTT. Translation: CASRELRSEAQHF.

This clonotype was counted ten times or more. This chain links TRBV7-9 with TRBJ1-2, with a possible D match to TRBD1 (5 bases). V shed 0 bases and J shed 5 bases, with 16 bases lying between them. Germline values: CDR1 SEHNR, CDR2 FQNEAQ (reference sequence). The CDR3 sequence is 16 residues long. CDR3 sequence (DNA): TGTGCCAGCAGCTTAGCCGCCGGGACTGTCGCATATGGCTACACCTTC. This encodes CASSLAAGTVAYGYTF.

The chain uses TRBV24-1 and TRBJ1-2; TRBD1 aligns across 8 bases. The junction had 5 bases not matched to a gene; V was cut back by 7 bases and J by 8 bases. This CDR3 has 12 residues. Germline V gene data show CDR1 as KGHDR and CDR2 as SFDVKD. CDR3 in amino acids: CATRGGDRGYTF. Here the CDR3 DNA reads TGTGCCACCAGAGGCGGGGACAGGGGCTACACCTTC.

The sample holds many counts of this clonotype. This sequence joins TRBV12-3 or TRBV12-4 and TRBJ1-2, with D uncertain. V gave up 3 bases and J gave up 3 bases, with 11 bases separating them. The CDR3 sequence is 14 residues long. The CDR3 here is CASSFGRADYGYTF. The CDR3 nucleotides are TGTGCCAGCAGTTTCGGGAGAGCTGACTATGGCTACACCTTC.

This clonotype was recorded many times. The chain joins TRBV9 to TRBJ2-2; TRBD2 agrees at 8 bases. V gave up 7 bases and J gave up 2 bases; unmatched junction bases: 7. The CDR3 is made up of 15 amino acids. Germline values: CDR1 SGDLS, CDR2 YYNGEE. The CDR3 sequence is CASQSGGGNTGELFF. The CDR3 coding sequence is TGTGCCAGCCAGTCGGGGGGGGGAAACACCGGGGAGCTGTTTTTT. The full variable domain, with the rest looked up from reference TRBV9 and TRBJ2-2, is DSGVTQTPKHLITATGQRVTLRCSPRSGDLSVYWYQQSLDQGLQFLIQYYNGEERAKGNILERFSAQQFPDLHSELNLSSLELGDSALYFCASQSGGGNTGELFFGEGSRLTVL.

This clonotype appeared many times. The chain has TRBV19 and TRBJ1-1, with 9 positions matching TRBD1. J was trimmed by 5 bases and V by 6 bases; bases with no gene match: 7. Germline loops: CDR1 LNHDA, CDR2 SQIVND (reference sequence). The CDR3 runs to 14 residues. The CDR3 region is CASRSGQGWTEAFF. In DNA form, the CDR3 reads TGTGCCAGTAGATCGGGACAGGGATGGACTGAAGCTTTCTTT.

J is TRBJ1-6 and V is TRBV2; 8 bases match TRBD1. J gave up 7 bases and V 5 bases, and 7 bases lay outside the gene matches. The CDR3 spans 15 residues. Germline V CDR1 and CDR2: SNHLY, FYNNEI. CDR3 nucleotide sequence: TGTGCCAGCAGTCCCACAGGGGGAGCGAATTCACCCCTCCACTTT. It encodes CASSPTGGANSPLHF.

The chain employs TRBV6-1 and TRBJ2-1; D uncertain. V lost 7 bases and J 0 bases, leaving 13 bases between the germline ends. CDR1 is MNHNS, CDR2 SASEGT, per germline. The CDR3 consists of 15 residues. In DNA, the CDR3 is TGTGCCAGCAAGTCGCGCTGGAACTCCTACAATGAGCAGTTCTTC. Translation gives CASKSRWNSYNEQFF.

This clonotype appeared many times. The rearrangement uses TRBV5-1 and TRBJ2-7, with D tentatively TRBD1 (6 bases). Trimming removed 4 bases at V and 2 bases at J, with 13 bases between. The CDR3 length is 14 residues. CDR1 and CDR2 from the germline V gene are SGHRS and YFSETQ. CDR3 in amino acids: CASSPGTLTYEQYF. The CDR3 DNA is TGCGCCAGCAGCCCCGGGACACTTACCTACGAGCAGTACTTC.

The gene calls are TRBV27 and TRBJ2-7, with 7 bases aligning to TRBD1. The length of the CDR3 is 14 residues. From germline, CDR1 is MNHEY and CDR2 SMNVEV (reference sequence). The V and J ends lost 8 bases and 0 bases, in that order; junction bases with no gene match: 7. CDR3 loop: CASAQGQFSYEQYF. The CDR3 DNA is TGTGCCAGCGCACAGGGACAGTTCTCCTACGAGCAGTACTTC.

There are a few counts of this clonotype. The rearrangement uses TRBV4-2 and TRBJ2-2, with 9 bases aligning to TRBD2. J lost 2 bases, V lost 0 bases, and 4 bases had no gene match. The CDR3 sequence is 17 residues long. In germline, CDR1 is LGHNA, CDR2 YNFKEQ. The CDR3 loop reads CASSQEVRGGNTGELFF. The CDR3 region has the DNA TGTGCCAGCAGCCAAGAAGTGCGGGGGGGTAACACCGGGGAGCTGTTTTTT.